Sequencing of this TCR beta chain was carried out in a study of tumor and adjacent non-tumor tissue in lung cancer. No cell sorting was done before RNA was extracted from the tissue. A modified ARM-PCR protocol with three rounds of nested PCR amplified TCRbeta. TCRdb re-analysed the multiplex PCR reads in MiXCR, keeping a single row per CDR3 protein. The table lists 120,000 or so distinct CDR3 sequences, 84% of them singletons, with about 23% in the top ten. This clonotype was seen a single time. One end of the junction fails to match germline, which may point to a read error. This CDR3 contains 14 residues. The germline V gene has CDR1 MDHEN and CDR2 SYDVKM.

This receptor was obtained from a man in his 70s with non-small cell lung cancer. This chain links TRBV28 with TRBJ2-7; 8 positions match TRBD1. Input material: lung tumor tissue. Here the CDR3 DNA reads TGTACCACCCTAACCCGGGACAGGACCTACGTGCAGTACTTC. The encoded protein is CTTLTRDRTYVQYF.